These 10 T cell receptor beta chains were sequenced from one sample in a study of OX40 agonist ivuxolimab in advanced cancers. TCRdb keeps only in-frame clones here, not all; method: immunoSEQ multiplex PCR. The sample lists approximately 66,000 clones, 85% seen once, with about 0.83% in the top ten. Source: CD4+ or CD8+ T cells sorted from blood, taken in a trial of the OX40 agonist ivuxolimab. Receptors were obtained from an adult with an advanced solid tumor such as melanoma, head and neck, liver or kidney cancer.

The chain has TRBV5-1 and TRBJ2-7, with D perhaps being TRBD1 or TRBD2 (5 bases each). The V end lost 0 bases, the J end lost 5 bases, and 9 bases lay between the germline ends. The CDR3 sequence is 13 residues long. CDR1 and CDR2 (germline): SGHRS, YFSETQ. The CDR3 region has the DNA TGCGCCAGCAGCTTGGAGAGGGGTCACGAGCAGTACTTC. This codes for CASSLERGHEQYF.

The rearrangement joins TRBV11-3 to TRBJ2-2, with 9 bases identical to TRBD2. The CDR3 spans 16 residues. Germline CDR1 reads SGHNT; CDR2 reads YENEEA. J lost 7 bases, V lost 6 bases, and 12 bases had no gene match. This CDR3 is CASSLRREGSNGELFF. In DNA form, the CDR3 reads TGTGCCAGCAGTTTGCGGCGGGAGGGATCAAACGGGGAGCTGTTTTTT.

This clone occurred once. Here the CDR3 DNA reads TGTGCCAGCAGCTTCAGCGCTAGGGCAAACAATGAGCAGTTCTTC. As protein: CASSFSARANNEQFF. V and J are TRBV5-4 and TRBJ2-1, with D unclear. From germline, CDR1 is SGHNT and CDR2 YYREEE (reference sequence). This CDR3 region has 15 residues. V gave up 2 bases and J gave up 5 bases, with 14 bases separating them.

This clone was observed once. V is TRBV7-2 and J is TRBJ1-5; D unresolved. Trimming removed 5 bases from V and 0 bases from J, with 11 bases in between. CDR3 length: 15 amino acids. The germline V gene encodes CDR1 SGHTA and CDR2 FQGNSA. CDR3: CASSLDGDSNQPQHF. The CDR3 bases are TGTGCCAGCAGCCTAGACGGGGATAGCAATCAGCCCCAGCATTTT.

The chain uses TRBV6-5 and TRBJ1-1; D is unresolved. Germline V gives CDR1 MNHEY, CDR2 SVGAGI. This CDR3 comprises 13 residues. The V end lost 5 bases, the J end lost 0 bases, and 7 bases lay between the germline ends. The DNA for the CDR3 is TGTGCCAGCAGTAGGACGGTGAACACTGAAGCTTTCTTT. This codes for CASSRTVNTEAFF.

This clone was picked up one time. The CDR3 region has the DNA TGCGCCAGCACCCTAGGGACTAGCGGATTAGGAACCGGGGAGCTGTTTTTT. It codes for CASTLGTSGLGTGELFF. The rearrangement links TRBV5-1 to TRBJ2-2; TRBD2 agrees at 11 bases. Looked up from germline, CDR1 is SGHRS and CDR2 is YFSETQ. After removal of 6 bases from V and 5 bases from J, the junction contained 12 bases not matched to a gene. The CDR3 is made up of 17 amino acids.

V and J are TRBV18 and TRBJ2-7; D unclear. The V end was cut by 0 bases, the J end by 0 bases, with 6 bases between. Germline CDR1 KGHSH, CDR2 LQKENI. This CDR3 has 14 amino acids. In nucleotides, the CDR3 is TGTGCCAGCTCACCACCGGGGATCTCCTACGAGCAGTACTTC. Its protein is CASSPPGISYEQYF.

V is TRBV21-1 and J is TRBJ2-1; the listed D gene, TRBD2, was not tested against the DNA. TRBV21-1 counts as a pseudogene. The CDR3 consists of 15 residues. As DNA, the CDR3 is TGTGCCAGCAGCAAAGCCGAGGCTTCGTACAATGAGCAGTTCTTC. It translates to CASSKAEASYNEQFF.

V usage is TRBV11-2 and J usage is TRBJ2-3, with 7 positions matching TRBD1. Per the germline V gene, CDR1 is SGHAT and CDR2 is FQNNGV. The CDR3 is made up of 15 amino acids. V dropped 5 bases and J dropped 2; count of bases not matched to a gene: 7. Here the CDR3 reads CASSILRGYTDTQYF. The CDR3 nucleotides read TGTGCCAGCAGCATCCTCAGGGGGTACACAGATACGCAGTATTTT.

The chain has TRBV30 and TRBJ2-6; 10 nucleotides line up with TRBD1. From germline, CDR1 is GTSNPN and CDR2 SVGIG (reference sequence). The CDR3 is 18 residues long. V trimming: 0 bases; J trimming: 0 bases; junction bases outside the gene matches: 5. The CDR3 region is CAWSVRGQGYSGANVLTF. CDR3 in DNA: TGTGCCTGGAGTGTGAGGGGACAGGGGTACTCTGGGGCCAACGTCCTGACTTTC.